The sequence of this TCR beta chain was determined in a study of cytomegalovirus exposure and HLA in healthy donors. Primers included in the PCR were 60 Vbeta and 13 Jbeta primers. Sequenced by immunoSEQ multiplex PCR; TCRdb stores in-frame clones only, minus some. The record lists some 200,000 clones, of which the ten most abundant hold 0.74%. Broader study findings: In a later analysis, productive TCRs from donors in an Asian-associated ancestry cluster reportedly carried fewer N-insertions than the cohort mean. TCR association rates varied by HLA locus in a later analysis, with DRB1 highest and HLA-C lowest. Later analysis demonstrated an association between a missense DCLRE1C variant and TCR beta V- and J-gene trimming.

The CDR3 is 15 amino acids. Germline trimming cut 2 bases from V and 3 bases from J; bases unmatched to any gene: 4. Germline V gene sequence: CDR1 SGHTA, CDR2 FQGNSA. About this clone: Its target is unknown.

The sequencing input was PBMCs. The receptor's source is a boy between 10 and 17 years old in good health and CMV-seronegative. The chain has TRBV7-2 and TRBJ1-5, with TRBD1 matching 7 bases. The CDR3 nucleotides read TGTGCCAGCAGCTTATTGACAGGGAACAATCAGCCCCAGCATTTT. Amino acids: CASSLLTGNNQPQHF.